This passage covers 19 T cell receptor beta chains from one sample sequenced in a study of blood T cell repertoires in COVID-19. Profiling relied on immunoSEQ multiplex PCR, and the TCRdb table lists in-frame clones only, not all of them. The sample yields under 350,000 clones, roughly 90% seen once. Sequenced: PBMCs or T cells enriched from blood (not recorded which). The receptors derive from a woman in her fifties or sixties who had recovered from COVID-19.

The chain recombines TRBV5-1 with TRBJ1-1; a possible D gene is TRBD1 (6 bases). The germline gives CDR1 SGHRS, CDR2 YFSETQ. Trimming left V 4 bases short and J 4 bases short, with 8 bases between. The CDR3 totals 12 residues. The CDR3 DNA sequence: TGCGCCAGCAGCCAGGGGTCCACTGAAGCTTTCTTT. Its translation is CASSQGSTEAFF. The full variable domain, completed using reference TRBV5-1 and TRBJ1-1, is KAGVTQTPRYLIKTRGQQVTLSCSPISGHRSVSWYQQTPGQGLQFLFEYFSETQRNKGNFPGRFSGRQFSNSRSEMNVSTLELGDSALYLCASSQGSTEAFFGQGTRLTVV.

The chain has TRBV6-4 and TRBJ1-5; possibly TRBD1 for D (6 bases). The CDR3 spans 13 residues. Germline V CDR1 and CDR2: MRHNA, SNTAGT. Trimming left V 0 bases short and J 10 bases short, with 10 bases between. The CDR3 spells CASSDSETGPQHF. CDR3 sequence (DNA): TGTGCCAGCAGTGACTCGGAGACAGGTCCCCAGCATTTT.

The V gene is TRBV6-5, the J gene TRBJ2-7; the D is unclear. The CDR3 sequence is 15 residues long. V was shortened by 5 bases and J by 2 bases, with 16 bases between the two germline ends. Germline V gene sequence: CDR1 MNHEY, CDR2 SVGAGI. The CDR3 sequence: CASSLSPMNTYEQYF. The CDR3 nucleotides are TGTGCCAGCAGTCTATCTCCCATGAATACCTACGAGCAGTACTTC.

J is TRBJ1-1 and V is TRBV5-1; D perhaps matches TRBD1 (6 bases). Between the trimmed V and J ends, which lost 0 bases and 4 bases, there was a span of 10 bases. CDR3 length: 14 residues. CDR1 SGHRS and CDR2 YFSETQ come from the germline V gene. The DNA for the CDR3 is TGCGCCAGCAGCTTGGAGCAGGGGACCACTGAAGCTTTCTTT. It yields the protein CASSLEQGTTEAFF. Full variable domain (remainder filled in from reference TRBV5-1 and TRBJ1-1): KAGVTQTPRYLIKTRGQQVTLSCSPISGHRSVSWYQQTPGQGLQFLFEYFSETQRNKGNFPGRFSGRQFSNSRSEMNVSTLELGDSALYLCASSLEQGTTEAFFGQGTRLTVV.

V usage is TRBV29-1 and J usage is TRBJ1-1, with D possibly matching TRBD1 (6 bases). The CDR3 totals 13 residues. Germline values: CDR1 SQVTM, CDR2 ANQGSEA. The ends were cut back, 4 bases at V and 3 bases at J, with 12 bases in the middle. The CDR3 coding sequence is TGCAGCGTTGGGCAGGGGAGCTACACTGAAGCTTTCTTT. It specifies CSVGQGSYTEAFF.

V and J are TRBV7-9 and TRBJ1-4; TRBD1 might be the D (6 bases). CDR1 SEHNR and CDR2 FQNEAQ come from the germline V gene (reference sequence). V was clipped by 2 bases and J by 8 bases, with 9 bases between them. This CDR3 comprises 13 residues. The CDR3 DNA follows: TGTGCCAGCAGCTTACCCGACAGGGAAAAACTGTTTTTT. The encoded protein is CASSLPDREKLFF. The full variable domain, in which reference TRBV7-9 and TRBJ1-4 provide the parts outside the CDR3, is DTGVSQNPRHKITKRGQNVTFRCDPISEHNRLYWYRQTLGQGPEFLTYFQNEAQLEKSRLLSDRFSAERPKGSFSTLEIQRTEQGDSAMYLCASSLPDREKLFFGSGTQLSVL.

The chain has TRBV7-3 and TRBJ2-1; 7 bases are shared with TRBD1. The germline V gene encodes CDR1 SGHTA and CDR2 FQGTGA. The CDR3 length is 17 residues. V shed 4 bases and J 4 bases; nucleotides not matched to a gene: 13. CDR3 residues: CASSYDTGTALYNEQFF. Written as DNA, the CDR3 is TGTGCCAGCAGCTACGATACCGGGACAGCCCTTTACAATGAGCAGTTCTTC.

The table lists this clone with a count of one. The rearrangement uses TRBV28 and TRBJ2-7; 8 bases agree with TRBD2. This CDR3 comprises 13 residues. The V segment lost 8 bases and the J segment 3 bases; nucleotides outside the gene matches: 6. Germline V gene lookup returns CDR1 MDHEN and CDR2 SYDVKM. In nucleotides, the CDR3 is TGTGCCAGCGGATTAGCGGGATTCTACGAGCAGTACTTC. Its translation is CASGLAGFYEQYF.

V gene TRBV10-1 combines with J gene TRBJ1-2, with D uncertain. This CDR3 region has 13 residues. Trimming left V 2 bases short and J 2 bases short, with 6 bases between. Germline V gene data show CDR1 as WNHNN and CDR2 as SYGVQD (reference sequence). The DNA of the CDR3 is TGCGCCAGCAGTGAGACAGAGAACTATGGCTACACCTTC. As protein: CASSETENYGYTF.

V and J are TRBV28 and TRBJ1-2; possibly TRBD1 for D (5 bases). V gave up 10 bases and J gave up 2 bases, with 17 bases separating them. Germline V gene sequence: CDR1 MDHEN, CDR2 SYDVKM. CDR3 size: 14 residues. CDR3 in amino acids: CAISLGQLNYGYTF. DNA for the CDR3: TGTGCCATCTCCCTGGGGCAGCTCAACTATGGCTACACCTTC.

This chain joins TRBV2 and TRBJ1-1, with D possibly being TRBD1 (5 bases). V was shortened by 2 bases and J by 4 bases, with 17 bases between the two germline ends. CDR1 and CDR2 from the germline V gene are SNHLY and FYNNEI. The CDR3 loop spans 16 amino acids. The CDR3: CASSEIMAGKGTEAFF. In DNA form, the CDR3 reads TGTGCCAGCAGTGAAATAATGGCAGGGAAAGGCACTGAAGCTTTCTTT.

The rearrangement joins TRBV6-5 to TRBJ1-1, with D unresolved. Trimming pared 9 bases from V and 4 bases from J, leaving 9 bases between. Per germline, CDR1 MNHEY and CDR2 SVGAGI. The CDR3 has 11 residues. The CDR3 is CASYWATEAFF. The CDR3 bases are TGTGCCAGTTACTGGGCCACTGAAGCTTTCTTT.

The CDR3 here is CASSAGQASEKLFF. As DNA, the CDR3 is TGCGCCAGCAGTGCCGGTCAAGCCTCGGAAAAACTGTTTTTT. The chain recombines TRBV10-1 with TRBJ1-4; D not resolved. The CDR3 runs to 14 residues. Germline CDR1 WNHNN, CDR2 SYGVQD (reference sequence). Trimming cost V 4 bases and J 8 bases, with 14 bases left between them.

V gene TRBV5-1 combines with J gene TRBJ1-1; D may be TRBD1 (5 bases). Per the germline V gene, CDR1 is SGHRS and CDR2 is YFSETQ. The CDR3 length is 13 residues. Trimming pared 0 bases from V and 9 bases from J, leaving 12 bases between. CDR3 sequence: CASSLDVGQQAFF. As DNA, the CDR3 is TGCGCCAGCAGCTTGGACGTGGGGCAGCAAGCTTTCTTT.

V is TRBV12-3 or TRBV12-4 and J is TRBJ2-1; D might be TRBD1 (5 bases). The CDR3 spans 13 residues. V lost 6 bases, J lost 6 bases, and 12 bases lay in between. The CDR3, as DNA: TGTGCCAGCAGGCTAGGGGTAATCAATGAGCAGTTCTTC. Translating gives CASRLGVINEQFF.

The J gene is TRBJ2-7, the V gene TRBV7-2; 10 bases line up with TRBD1. The V and J ends lost 5 bases and 3 bases, in that order; junction bases with no gene match: 7. Germline CDR1 and CDR2: SGHTA and FQGNSA. The CDR3 is 15 amino acids. The CDR3 protein is CASSQGTGEFYEQYF. DNA for the CDR3: TGTGCCAGCAGCCAGGGGACAGGGGAGTTCTACGAGCAGTACTTC.

CDR3 protein: CASSLGLAGAQQYF. CDR3 in DNA: TGTGCCAGCAGCTTAGGACTAGCGGGGGCCCAGCAGTACTTC. The chain carries TRBV7-9 and TRBJ2-7; TRBD2 matches at 12 bases. The ends lost 1 base at V and 8 bases at J; junction bases unmatched: 3. Germline loops: CDR1 SEHNR, CDR2 FQNEAQ (reference sequence). There are 14 residues in the CDR3.

The chain links TRBV14 to TRBJ1-5, with D perhaps TRBD1 (6 bases). Per germline, CDR1 SGHDN and CDR2 FVKESK. V was pared by 5 bases and J by 2 bases, with 7 bases between. There are 13 residues in the CDR3. CDR3 loop: CASSEGGNQPQHF. The DNA of the CDR3 is TGTGCCAGCAGCGAGGGGGGCAATCAGCCCCAGCATTTT.

The chain employs TRBV10-2 and TRBJ2-7; 12 bases map to TRBD2. This CDR3 spans 16 amino acids. Germline values: CDR1 WSHSY, CDR2 SAAADI. V was clipped by 6 bases and J by 8 bases; unmatched bases: 14. The CDR3 DNA sequence: TGCGCCAGCAGACCCTGGACTAGCGGGGAGGGCGAGAAGCAGTACTTC. It encodes CASRPWTSGEGEKQYF.